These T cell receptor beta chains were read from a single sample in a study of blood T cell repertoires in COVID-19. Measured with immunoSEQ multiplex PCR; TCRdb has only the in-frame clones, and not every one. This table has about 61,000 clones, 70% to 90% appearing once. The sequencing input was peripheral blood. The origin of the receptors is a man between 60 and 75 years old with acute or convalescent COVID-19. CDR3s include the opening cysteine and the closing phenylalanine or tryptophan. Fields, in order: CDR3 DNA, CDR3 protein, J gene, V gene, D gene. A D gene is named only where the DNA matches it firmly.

TGTGCCAGCAGCCTAGAGGGTAGCGGGGGGGCGCGTCGCAGAACAGATACGCAGTATTTT | CASSLEGSGGARRRTDTQYF | TRBJ2-3 | TRBV11-3 | TRBD2
TGTGCCAGCAGCCCCAACGTTCTGGGCCTTGGCGGGGAGCTGTTTTTT | CASSPNVLGLGGELFF | TRBJ2-2 | TRBV7-9 | .
TGTGCCAGCAGTCCACCTACTGGGGGGGGCACCGGGGAGCTGTTTTTT | CASSPPTGGGTGELFF | TRBJ2-2 | TRBV6-2/TRBV6-3 | TRBD2
TGCGCCAGCACTTGGCAGGTGAACACTGAAGCTTTCTTT | CASTWQVNTEAFF | TRBJ1-1 | TRBV10-2 | .
TGTGCCAGCAGCTTGACAGGGGACCCTTCACCCCTCCACTTT | CASSLTGDPSPLHF | TRBJ1-6 | TRBV13 | TRBD1
TGTGCCAGCATGAGACAGAATAATTCACCCCTCCACTTT | CASMRQNNSPLHF | TRBJ1-6 | TRBV6-5 | .
TGCGCCAGCAGCCAAACCCCGGGACAGGGAAGGGGGACAGGGGAAACTGAAGCTTTCTTT | CASSQTPGQGRGTGETEAFF | TRBJ1-1 | TRBV4-1 | TRBD1
TGCGCCAGCAGCATCGGACAGAGCAATAATTCACCCCTCCACTTT | CASSIGQSNNSPLHF | TRBJ1-6 | TRBV4-3 | .
TGTGCCAGCAGCTTGCCGAGTAGTAATTCACCCCTCCACTTT | CASSLPSSNSPLHF | TRBJ1-6 | TRBV5-4 | .
TGTGCCAGCAGCCAAGATAGCGGAACTAGCGGGGGGGTTCTGAATACGCAGTATTTT | CASSQDSGTSGGVLNTQYF | TRBJ2-3 | TRBV3-1/TRBV3-2 | TRBD2
TGTGCCAGCGGTGGGACAGTTAATTCACCCCTCCACTTT | CASGGTVNSPLHF | TRBJ1-6 | TRBV12-3/TRBV12-4 | TRBD1